Below, one T cell receptor (beta chain) is given with its context. During the 2 weeks before they entered the study, exposed participants had met someone with a PCR-confirmed or clinician-diagnosed COVID-19 case. As processed by the authors: Reference gene primers were amplified, and this amplification served to estimate nucleated cell counts. Sequencing was performed with immunoSEQ multiplex PCR; in TCRdb, only in-frame clones are kept and a portion is missing. The DNA was the basis for D and trimming; V, J and clone size are from that table. The top ten hold 2.9% of the sample, which has 250,000 to 350,000 clones, roughly 90% seen once. Germline V gene data show CDR1 as SGHDT and CDR2 as YYEEEE. Trimming pared 4 bases from V and 3 bases from J, leaving 26 bases between. The CDR3 is 19 amino acids. The sample belongs to a study of blood T cell repertoires in COVID-19. Study-level background: In each case, the material was cDNA or gDNA derived from T cells, B-cell-depleted T cells, or PBMCs.

This TCR came from a woman between 50 and 59 years old who had been exposed to COVID-19. The chain employs TRBV5-6 and TRBJ2-1; maybe TRBD2 (5 bases). Sequencing was done on a sample of PBMCs or T cells enriched from blood (not recorded which). DNA for the CDR3: TGTGCCAGCAGCCCGATCGCCTCCCTGGACGGAGGTCGCTACAATGAGCAGTTCTTC. Translated: CASSPIASLDGGRYNEQFF.